This T cell receptor (beta chain) was identified during a study of PD-1 blockade in classical Hodgkin lymphoma. Study overall: Once every 2 weeks, patients received intravenous nivolumab at 3 mg/kg.

Regarding the study as a whole: At C4D1, TCR diversity had climbed significantly for CD4+ cells, though not for CD8+ cells.

This CDR3 spans 15 amino acids. In germline, CDR1 is MGHRA, CDR2 YSYEKL. With 1 base removed from V and 0 bases from J, the gap between germline ends came to 7 bases. Each patient experienced a relapse that followed autologous stem cell transplantation, and brentuximab vedotin exposure varied. Best response was recorded as complete response, partial response or progressive disease. With regard to this clone: Its antigen is currently unknown.

Here immunoSEQ multiplex PCR was the method, and the copy in TCRdb shows in-frame clones only, minus some. The sample shows roughly 56,000 clones, 88% of them seen only once. The chain employs TRBV4-1 and TRBJ1-3; D is undetermined. The sequencing used peripheral blood mononuclear cells (PBMCs), collected before the second cycle of nivolumab. The TCR comes from a human donor with classical Hodgkin lymphoma. CDR3 coding DNA: TGCGCCAGCAGCCAAGTGTGGAGCTCTGGAAACACCATATATTTT. Its protein is CASSQVWSSGNTIYF.